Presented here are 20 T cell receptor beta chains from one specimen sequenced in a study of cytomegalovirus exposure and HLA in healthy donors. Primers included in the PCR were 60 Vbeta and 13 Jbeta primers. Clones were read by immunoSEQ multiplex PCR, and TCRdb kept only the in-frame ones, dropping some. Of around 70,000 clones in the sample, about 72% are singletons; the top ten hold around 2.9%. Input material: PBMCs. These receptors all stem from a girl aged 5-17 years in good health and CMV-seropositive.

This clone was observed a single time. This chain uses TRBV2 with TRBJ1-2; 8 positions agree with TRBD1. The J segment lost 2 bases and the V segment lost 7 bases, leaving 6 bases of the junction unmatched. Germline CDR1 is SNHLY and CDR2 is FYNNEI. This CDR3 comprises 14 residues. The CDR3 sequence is CASKPQGVNYGYTF. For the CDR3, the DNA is TGTGCCAGCAAACCACAGGGGGTGAACTATGGCTACACCTTC. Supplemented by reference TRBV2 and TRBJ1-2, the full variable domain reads EPEVTQTPSHQVTQMGQEVILRCVPISNHLYFYWYRQILGQKVEFLVSFYNNEISEKSEIFDDQFSVERPDGSNFTLKIRSTKLEDSAMYFCASKPQGVNYGYTFGSGTRLTVV.

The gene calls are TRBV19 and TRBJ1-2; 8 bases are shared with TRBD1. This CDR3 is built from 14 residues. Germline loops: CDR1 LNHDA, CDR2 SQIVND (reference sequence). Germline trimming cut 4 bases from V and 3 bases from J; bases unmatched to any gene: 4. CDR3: CASSTSGGYYGYTF. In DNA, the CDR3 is TGTGCCAGTAGTACCTCAGGGGGCTACTATGGCTACACCTTC.

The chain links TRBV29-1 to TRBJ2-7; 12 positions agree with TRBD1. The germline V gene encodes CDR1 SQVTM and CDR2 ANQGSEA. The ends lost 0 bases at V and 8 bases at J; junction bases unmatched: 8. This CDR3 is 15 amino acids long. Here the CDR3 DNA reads TGCAGCGTTGAAGAGGGGGGACAGGGGGCGCAAAAGCAGTACTTC. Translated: CSVEEGGQGAQKQYF.

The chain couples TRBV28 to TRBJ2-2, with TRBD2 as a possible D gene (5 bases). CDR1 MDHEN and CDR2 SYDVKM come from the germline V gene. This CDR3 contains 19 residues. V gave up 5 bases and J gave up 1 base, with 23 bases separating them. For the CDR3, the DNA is TGTGCCAGCAGTCCTTATACCCCGGGGTTGGCGGAGAACACCGGGGAGCTGTTTTTT. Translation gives CASSPYTPGLAENTGELFF. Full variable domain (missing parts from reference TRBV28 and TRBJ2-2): DVKVTQSSRYLVKRTGEKVFLECVQDMDHENMFWYRQDPGLGLRLIYFSYDVKMKEKGDIPEGYSVSREKKERFSLILESASTNQTSMYLCASSPYTPGLAENTGELFFGEGSRLTVL.

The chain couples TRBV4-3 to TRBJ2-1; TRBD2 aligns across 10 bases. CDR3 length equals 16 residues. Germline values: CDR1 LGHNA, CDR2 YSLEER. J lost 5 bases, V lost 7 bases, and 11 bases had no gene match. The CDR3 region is CASKFGSGRLDNEQFF. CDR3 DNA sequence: TGCGCCAGCAAGTTTGGTAGCGGGAGGCTTGACAATGAGCAGTTCTTC.

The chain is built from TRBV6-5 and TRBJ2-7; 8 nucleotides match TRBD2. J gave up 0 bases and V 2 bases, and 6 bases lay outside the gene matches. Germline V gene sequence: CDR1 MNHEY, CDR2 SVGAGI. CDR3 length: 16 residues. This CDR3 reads CASSYGSGVPSYEQYF. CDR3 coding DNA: TGTGCCAGCAGTTACGGTAGCGGGGTACCCTCCTACGAGCAGTACTTC.

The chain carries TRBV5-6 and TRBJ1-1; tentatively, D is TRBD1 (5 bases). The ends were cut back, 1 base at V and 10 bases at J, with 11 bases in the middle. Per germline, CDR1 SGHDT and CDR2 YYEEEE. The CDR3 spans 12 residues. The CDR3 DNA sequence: TGTGCCAGCAGCTTGAGGTCCACAGGAGCTTTCTTT. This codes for CASSLRSTGAFF.

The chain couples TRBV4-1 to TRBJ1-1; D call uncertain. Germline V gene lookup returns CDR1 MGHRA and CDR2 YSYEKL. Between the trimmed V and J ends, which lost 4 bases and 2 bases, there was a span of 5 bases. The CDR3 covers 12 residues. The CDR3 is CASSPQNTEAFF. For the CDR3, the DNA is TGCGCCAGCAGCCCCCAAAACACTGAAGCTTTCTTT.

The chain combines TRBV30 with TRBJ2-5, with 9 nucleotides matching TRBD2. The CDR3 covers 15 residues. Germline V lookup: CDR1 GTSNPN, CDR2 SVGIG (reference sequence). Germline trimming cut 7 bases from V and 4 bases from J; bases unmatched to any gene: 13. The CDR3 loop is CAYGAGGGASETQYF. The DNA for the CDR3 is TGTGCCTACGGCGCGGGCGGGGGGGCATCAGAGACCCAGTACTTC.

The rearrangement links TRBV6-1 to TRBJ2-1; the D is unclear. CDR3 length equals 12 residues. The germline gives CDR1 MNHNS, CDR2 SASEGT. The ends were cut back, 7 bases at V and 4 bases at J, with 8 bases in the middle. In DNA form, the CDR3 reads TGTGCCAGCACCATTAGTTACAATGAGCAGTTCTTC. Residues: CASTISYNEQFF.

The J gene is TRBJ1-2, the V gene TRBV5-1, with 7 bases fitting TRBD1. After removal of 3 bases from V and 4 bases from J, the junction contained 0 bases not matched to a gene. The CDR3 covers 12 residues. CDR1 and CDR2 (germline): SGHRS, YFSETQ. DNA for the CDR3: TGCGCCAGCAGCTGGACAGGCTATGGCTACACCTTC. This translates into CASSWTGYGYTF.

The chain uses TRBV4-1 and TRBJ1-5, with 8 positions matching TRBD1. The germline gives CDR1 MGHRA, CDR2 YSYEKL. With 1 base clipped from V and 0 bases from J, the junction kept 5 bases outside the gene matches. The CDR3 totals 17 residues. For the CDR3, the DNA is TGCGCCAGCAGCCAAGGAACGCAGGGGGCTAGCAATCAGCCCCAGCATTTT. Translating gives CASSQGTQGASNQPQHF.

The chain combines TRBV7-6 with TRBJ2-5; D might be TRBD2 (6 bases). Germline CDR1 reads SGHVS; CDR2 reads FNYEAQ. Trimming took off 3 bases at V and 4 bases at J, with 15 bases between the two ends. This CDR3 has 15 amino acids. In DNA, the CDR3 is TGTGCCAGCAGCTTCCATAGCGGAGTGGTAGAGACCCAGTACTTC. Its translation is CASSFHSGVVETQYF. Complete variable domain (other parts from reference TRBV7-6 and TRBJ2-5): GAGVSQSPRYKVTKRGQDVALRCDPISGHVSLYWYRQALGQGPEFLTYFNYEAQQDKSGLPNDRFSAERPEGSISTLTIQRTEQRDSAMYRCASSFHSGVVETQYFGPGTRLLVL.

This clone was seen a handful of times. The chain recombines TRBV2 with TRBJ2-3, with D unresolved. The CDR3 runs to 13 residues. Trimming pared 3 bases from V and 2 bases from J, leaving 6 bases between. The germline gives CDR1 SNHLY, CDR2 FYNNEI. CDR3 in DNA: TGTGCCAGCAGTGAGGGCTACACAGATACGCAGTATTTT. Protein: CASSEGYTDTQYF. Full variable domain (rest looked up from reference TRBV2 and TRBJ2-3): EPEVTQTPSHQVTQMGQEVILRCVPISNHLYFYWYRQILGQKVEFLVSFYNNEISEKSEIFDDQFSVERPDGSNFTLKIRSTKLEDSAMYFCASSEGYTDTQYFGPGTRLTVL.

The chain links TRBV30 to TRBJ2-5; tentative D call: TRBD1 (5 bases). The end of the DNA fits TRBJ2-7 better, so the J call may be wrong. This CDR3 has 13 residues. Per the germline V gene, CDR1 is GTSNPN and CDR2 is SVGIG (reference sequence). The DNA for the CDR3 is TGTGCCTGGATGTCACGGACACCCTACGAGCAGTACTTC. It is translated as CAWMSRTPYEQYF.

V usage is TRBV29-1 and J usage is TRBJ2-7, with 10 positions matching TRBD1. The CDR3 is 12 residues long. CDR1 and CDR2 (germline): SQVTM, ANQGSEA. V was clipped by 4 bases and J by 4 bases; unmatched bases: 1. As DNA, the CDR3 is TGCAGCGTTGGACAGGGGGCTTACGAGCAGTACTTC. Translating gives CSVGQGAYEQYF.

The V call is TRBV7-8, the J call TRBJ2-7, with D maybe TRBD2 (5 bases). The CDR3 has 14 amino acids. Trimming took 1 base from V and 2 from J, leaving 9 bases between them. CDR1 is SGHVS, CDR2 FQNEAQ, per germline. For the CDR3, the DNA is TGTGCCAGCAGCTTAGGGCGGACTCCCTACGAGCAGTACTTC. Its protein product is CASSLGRTPYEQYF. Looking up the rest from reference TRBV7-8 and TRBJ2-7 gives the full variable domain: GAGVSQSPRYKVAKRGQDVALRCDPISGHVSLFWYQQALGQGPEFLTYFQNEAQLDKSGLPSDRFFAERPEGSVSTLKIQRTQQEDSAVYLCASSLGRTPYEQYFGPGTRLTVT.

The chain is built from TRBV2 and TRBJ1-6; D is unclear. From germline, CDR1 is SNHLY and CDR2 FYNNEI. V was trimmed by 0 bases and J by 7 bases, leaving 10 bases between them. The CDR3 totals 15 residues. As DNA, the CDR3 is TGTGCCAGCAGTGAAGCGCGGCCAAACAATTCACCCCTCCACTTT. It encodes CASSEARPNNSPLHF.

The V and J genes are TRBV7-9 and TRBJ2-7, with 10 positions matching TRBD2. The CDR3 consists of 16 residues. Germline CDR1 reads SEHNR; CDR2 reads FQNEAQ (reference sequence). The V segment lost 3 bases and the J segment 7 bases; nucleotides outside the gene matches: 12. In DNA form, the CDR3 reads TGTGCCAGCAGCTTGGGGGGTAGCGGGAGGTCGGGGGAGCAGTACTTC. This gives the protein CASSLGGSGRSGEQYF.

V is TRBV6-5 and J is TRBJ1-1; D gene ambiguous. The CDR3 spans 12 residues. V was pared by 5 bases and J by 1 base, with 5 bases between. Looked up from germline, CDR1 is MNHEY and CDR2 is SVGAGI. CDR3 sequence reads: CASSRGNTEAFF. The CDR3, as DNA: TGTGCCAGCAGTCGGGGGAACACTGAAGCTTTCTTT.